A single sample gave rise to the 30 T cell receptor beta chains below, sequenced in a study of T cell clonotyping in hematopoietic cell transplantation. Libraries were prepared by immunoSEQ multiplex PCR; TCRdb keeps only in-frame clonotypes and omits some of them. The sample contains 9,500 to 13,000 clones, 85% to 90% of which appear only once. This sample comprised PBMCs, obtained 100 days after allogeneic stem cell transplant. The receptors derive from a female patient aged 60 to 70 who had an allogeneic stem cell transplant from an unrelated donor, so the T cells may come from the graft donor. Some clones in this sample may be carry-over from other donors' samples.

V gene TRBV11-3 combines with J gene TRBJ2-5; no reliable D call. The tail of the sequence fits TRBJ2-7 better, so the J call may be wrong. Germline-derived CDR1 and CDR2 are SGHNT and YENEEA. The CDR3 is made up of 11 amino acids. CDR3 in DNA: TGTGCCAGATTAAACTCCTACGAGCAGTACTTC. It yields the protein CARLNSYEQYF.

This chain connects TRBV7-3 to TRBJ1-2; TRBD1 might be the D (5 bases). Germline values: CDR1 SGHTA, CDR2 FQGTGA. The CDR3 contains 23 residues. The germline V and J ends were trimmed by 1 base and 4 bases, with 37 bases remaining between them. DNA of the CDR3: TGTGCCAGCAGCTTAATAGCCTACCCACAATCTCCGGGACGGAGCCTGCCCTTCTATGGCTACACCTTC. Its protein is CASSLIAYPQSPGRSLPFYGYTF.

This clone was found once. This chain connects TRBV6-6 to TRBJ1-1; 7 bases map to TRBD1. The CDR3 extends over 15 amino acids. The ends lost 5 bases at V and 1 base at J; junction bases unmatched: 7. Per germline, CDR1 MNHNY and CDR2 SVGAGI (reference sequence). Here the CDR3 reads CASSQQGIRNTEAFF. The DNA for the CDR3 is TGTGCCAGCAGTCAACAGGGGATCAGGAACACTGAAGCTTTCTTT.

V and J are TRBV11-3 and TRBJ1-2; the D is unclear. Trimming took 0 bases from V and 14 from J, leaving 13 bases between them. The CDR3 has 12 amino acids. Germline assignment: CDR1 SGHNT and CDR2 YENEEA. CDR3 region: CASSLDPLSTTF. CDR3 nucleotides: TGTGCCAGCAGCTTAGATCCCCTATCAACGACCTTC.

This chain uses TRBV4-2 with TRBJ1-2; D unclear. The V end lost 1 base, the J end lost 4 bases, and 13 bases lay between the germline ends. The CDR3 contains 15 residues. The germline V gene encodes CDR1 LGHNA and CDR2 YNFKEQ. The CDR3 coding sequence is TGTGCCAGCAGCCAAGCTAGGGTGAATAGCTATGGCTACACCTTC. It yields the protein CASSQARVNSYGYTF.

The genes are TRBV30 and TRBJ2-5, with 13 bases that match TRBD2. Germline CDR1 and CDR2: GTSNPN and SVGIG (reference sequence). CDR3 length: 16 residues. Trimming cost V 2 bases and J 4 bases; bases outside gene matches: 7. DNA of the CDR3: TGTGCCTGGAGTTTTGATCGGACTAGCGGGAGAGAGACCCAGTACTTC. As protein: CAWSFDRTSGRETQYF.

V gene TRBV19 combines with J gene TRBJ1-2, with 8 bases fitting TRBD1. V lost 4 bases to trimming and J lost 3 bases; unmatched junction nucleotides: 7. This CDR3 has 15 amino acids. Germline V gene lookup returns CDR1 LNHDA and CDR2 SQIVND (reference sequence). CDR3 loop: CASSTQGVLDYGYTF. Written as DNA, the CDR3 is TGTGCCAGTAGTACACAGGGGGTGCTTGACTATGGCTACACCTTC.

This clone was found a few times. The chain joins TRBV29-1 to TRBJ2-1, with 11 bases fitting TRBD2. This CDR3 comprises 14 residues. CDR1 SQVTM and CDR2 ANQGSEA come from the germline V gene. Trimming removed 0 bases from V and 7 bases from J; junction bases left unmatched: 2. CDR3 protein: CSVEEGLAGNEQFF. For the CDR3, the DNA is TGCAGCGTTGAAGAAGGACTAGCGGGTAATGAGCAGTTCTTC.

The chain couples TRBV6-1 to TRBJ1-4, with D unclear. Germline V gene sequence: CDR1 MNHNS, CDR2 SASEGT. Trimming left V 0 bases short and J 8 bases short, with 7 bases between. This CDR3 spans 13 amino acids. DNA of the CDR3: TGTGCCAGCAGTGAAGCTCTAAAGGAAAAACTGTTTTTT. Its translation: CASSEALKEKLFF.

This sequence joins TRBV7-9 and TRBJ1-5; no reliable D call. The CDR3 has 16 amino acids. Germline V CDR1 and CDR2: SEHNR, FQNEAQ (reference sequence). V shed 1 base and J shed 4 bases, with 14 bases lying between them. CDR3 in DNA: TGTGCCAGCAGCTTAGGGGGTGCGGGATTAAATCAGCCCCAGCATTTT. It yields the protein CASSLGGAGLNQPQHF.

The CDR3 coding sequence is TGTGCCAGCAGTTTAGACAGAACGACCGGGGAGCTGTTTTTT. This codes for CASSLDRTTGELFF. The chain carries TRBV28 and TRBJ2-2; the D gene is possibly TRBD1 (5 bases). This CDR3 region has 14 residues. CDR1 and CDR2 from the germline V gene are MDHEN and SYDVKM. Trimming shortened V by 2 bases and J by 5 bases, and 9 bases separated the two germline ends.

The V gene is TRBV6-6, the J gene TRBJ2-5, with a tentative D call TRBD2 (5 bases). Germline-derived CDR1 and CDR2 are MNHNY and SVGAGI (reference sequence). There are 14 residues in the CDR3. V was pared by 6 bases and J by 2 bases, with 13 bases between. CDR3 region: CASSRPGSQETQYF. DNA of the CDR3: TGTGCCAGCAGCAGGCCGGGGTCTCAAGAGACCCAGTACTTC.

The genes are TRBV27 and TRBJ2-2; D perhaps matches TRBD2 (5 bases). CDR1 is MNHEY, CDR2 SMNVEV, per germline (reference sequence). V shed 2 bases and J shed 3 bases, with 7 bases lying between them. This CDR3 is 14 amino acids long. The chain's CDR3 is CASSLGGYTGELFF. Written as DNA, the CDR3 is TGTGCCAGCAGTTTAGGAGGTTACACCGGGGAGCTGTTTTTT.

The chain couples TRBV7-8 to TRBJ2-7, with 7 bases fitting TRBD1. This CDR3 contains 15 residues. Germline loops: CDR1 SGHVS, CDR2 FQNEAQ. Unmatched junction bases numbered 10, after V lost 3 bases and J lost 5 bases. CDR3 protein: CASSFLRQGDHEQYF. DNA of the CDR3: TGTGCCAGCAGCTTCCTCCGACAGGGTGATCACGAGCAGTACTTC.

V and J are TRBV30 and TRBJ2-7; perhaps TRBD2 as D (5 bases). Germline-derived CDR1 and CDR2 are GTSNPN and SVGIG (reference sequence). V was clipped by 2 bases and J by 9 bases, with 11 bases between them. The CDR3 is 11 amino acids. CDR3 in amino acids: CAWSPIEGQYF. The CDR3 DNA reads TGTGCCTGGAGTCCAATAGAGGGGCAGTACTTC.

The gene calls are TRBV6-6 and TRBJ1-3; tentatively, D is TRBD1 (6 bases). This CDR3 has 16 amino acids. Trimming left V 8 bases short and J 0 bases short, with 17 bases between. CDR1 and CDR2 (germline): MNHNY, SVGAGI (reference sequence). The CDR3 DNA reads TGTGCCAGCTTGTTGACAGGCATAACCTCTGGAAACACCATATATTTT. Its translation: CASLLTGITSGNTIYF.

This rearrangement joins TRBV19 to TRBJ2-2; 7 nucleotides line up with TRBD1. The CDR3 consists of 17 residues. After removal of 4 bases from V and 3 bases from J, the junction contained 11 bases not matched to a gene. Germline loops: CDR1 LNHDA, CDR2 SQIVND (reference sequence). The CDR3 is CASSKGPTGLDTGELFF. Here the CDR3 DNA reads TGTGCCAGTAGTAAGGGCCCGACAGGGTTGGACACCGGGGAGCTGTTTTTT. Drawing the rest from reference TRBV19 and TRBJ2-2, the complete variable domain is DGGITQSPKYLFRKEGQNVTLSCEQNLNHDAMYWYRQDPGQGLRLIYYSQIVNDFQKGDIAEGYSVSREKKESFPLTVTSAQKNPTAFYLCASSKGPTGLDTGELFFGEGSRLTVL.

This chain uses TRBV28 with TRBJ1-1; a possible D gene is TRBD1 (5 bases). In germline, CDR1 is MDHEN, CDR2 SYDVKM. V was pared by 10 bases and J by 2 bases, with 14 bases between. The CDR3 totals 13 residues. DNA for the CDR3: TGTGCCACCCAAGGAGGGGCAAACACTGAAGCTTTCTTT. It translates to CATQGGANTEAFF.

About this clone itself: The sample holds other DNA sequences that translate to the same CDR3. The chain recombines TRBV14 with TRBJ2-7, with no clear D. The V gene's germline CDR1 is SGHDN and CDR2 FVKESK. The V end lost 6 bases, the J end lost 1 base, and 4 bases lay between the germline ends. The CDR3 is made up of 11 amino acids. DNA for the CDR3: TGTGCCAGCAGTGGATCCTACGAGCAGTACTTC. It codes for CASSGSYEQYF. The variable domain in full, completed from reference TRBV14 and TRBJ2-7, reads EAGVTQFPSHSVIEKGQTVTLRCDPISGHDNLYWYRRVMGKEIKFLLHFVKESKQDESGMPNNRFLAERTGGTYSTLKVQPAELEDSGVYFCASSGSYEQYFGPGTRLTVT.

The gene calls are TRBV6-5 and TRBJ2-2, with 7 positions matching TRBD1. V gave up 4 bases and J gave up 7 bases; unmatched junction bases: 6. The germline V gene has CDR1 MNHEY and CDR2 SVGAGI. The CDR3 is made up of 14 amino acids. The CDR3 sequence is CASSSTGTGGELFF. CDR3 sequence (DNA): TGTGCCAGCAGTTCGACAGGGACGGGCGGGGAGCTGTTTTTT.

This clone has a handful of counts. DNA for the CDR3: TGTGCTAGTGGGACGAGGGGAATGGACGAGCAGTACTTC. This gives the protein CASGTRGMDEQYF. The rearrangement links TRBV12-5 to TRBJ2-7, with D perhaps matching TRBD1 or TRBD2 (5 bases each). Germline V lookup: CDR1 LGHNT, CDR2 FRNRAP. Trimming removed 6 bases from V and 5 bases from J, with 14 bases in between. This CDR3 spans 13 amino acids.

This clone is a singleton in its sample. The genes are TRBV5-1 and TRBJ1-6, with D unclear. The CDR3 is 15 residues long. Trimming took off 0 bases at V and 10 bases at J, with 14 bases between the two ends. The germline V gene encodes CDR1 SGHRS and CDR2 YFSETQ. CDR3 sequence (DNA): TGCGCCAGCAGCTTGGCCGGGGAGTGGGGATCACCCCTCCACTTT. Protein product: CASSLAGEWGSPLHF.

This clone was recorded a few times. The V and J genes are TRBV12-5 and TRBJ2-7; 9 bases fit TRBD1. Germline V gives CDR1 LGHNT, CDR2 FRNRAP. CDR3 length: 15 residues. With V trimmed by 2 bases and J by 3 bases, 5 bases remained unmatched. This CDR3 is CASGLIGQGYYEQYF. Here the CDR3 DNA reads TGTGCTAGTGGTTTGATAGGACAGGGGTACTACGAGCAGTACTTC.

The chain uses TRBV2 and TRBJ1-2; 11 bases fit TRBD1. In germline, CDR1 is SNHLY, CDR2 FYNNEI. J lost 8 bases, V lost 6 bases, and 11 bases had no gene match. The CDR3 extends over 15 amino acids. Written as DNA, the CDR3 is TGTGCCAGCAGCGCCCCCGGACAGGGGGCCAGGGGCTACACCTTC. Protein product: CASSAPGQGARGYTF.

V and J are TRBV7-8 and TRBJ2-7; 7 bases fit TRBD2. The germline V gene encodes CDR1 SGHVS and CDR2 FQNEAQ. The CDR3 extends over 18 amino acids. J lost 3 bases, V lost 5 bases, and 19 bases had no gene match. The CDR3 nucleotides are TGTGCCAGCAGCCATATTAGGCGAGCGGGGAGTACAGACTACGAGCAGTACTTC. Amino acids: CASSHIRRAGSTDYEQYF.

The chain combines TRBV7-9 with TRBJ2-7; TRBD1 might be the D (5 bases). V lost 5 bases and J lost 6, with 8 bases in between. The length of the CDR3 is 11 residues. Germline V lookup: CDR1 SEHNR, CDR2 FQNEAQ (reference sequence). For the CDR3, the DNA is TGTGCCAGCAGCCCAGGGCTCGAGCAGTACTTC. Its translation is CASSPGLEQYF.

The rearrangement links TRBV28 to TRBJ1-2; possibly TRBD1 for D (5 bases). Per germline, CDR1 MDHEN and CDR2 SYDVKM. The CDR3 spans 14 residues. Trimming stripped 3 bases from V and 4 bases from J, with 12 bases between. CDR3 loop: CASSFIDSFYGYTF. CDR3 coding DNA: TGTGCCAGCAGTTTCATCGACAGCTTCTATGGCTACACCTTC.

On this clone itself: Germline is not matched at one junction end, which may reflect a read error. The chain employs TRBV7-9 and TRBJ2-5; 10 bases are a match to TRBD1. The CDR3 is 16 residues long. Looked up from germline, CDR1 is SEHNR and CDR2 is FQNEAQ (reference sequence). This chain's CDR3 is CASSFAVRTGGETQYF. CDR3 DNA: TGCGCCAGCAGCTTCGCCGTCCGGACAGGGGGGGAGACCCAGTACTTC.

J is TRBJ1-1 and V is TRBV27; 8 bases are shared with TRBD1. J lost 1 base, V lost 3 bases, and 1 base had no gene match. The CDR3 length is 14 residues. Germline CDR1 is MNHEY and CDR2 is SMNVEV (reference sequence). CDR3 region: CASSLTGANTEAFF. In nucleotides, the CDR3 is TGTGCCAGCAGTTTGACAGGGGCGAACACTGAAGCTTTCTTT.

This clone has a single count. This chain links TRBV11-2 with TRBJ2-5; TRBD2 matches 8 bases. The CDR3 is 14 amino acids. Germline-derived CDR1 and CDR2 are SGHAT and FQNNGV. J gave up 4 bases and V 0 bases, and 1 base lay outside the gene matches. CDR3 coding DNA: TGTGCCAGCAGCTTAGAAACTAGCGGAGAGACCCAGTACTTC. It yields the protein CASSLETSGETQYF.